This TCR beta chain came from a study of cytomegalovirus exposure and HLA in healthy donors. The study ran its PCR with 60 Vbeta and 13 Jbeta primers. This table comes from immunoSEQ multiplex PCR, and its TCRdb copy is limited to in-frame clones, with some not included. This sample yields about 150,000 clones, of which 66% are seen a single time; under 2% belongs to the top ten. V dropped 5 bases and J dropped 4 bases, with 15 bases sitting between them. There are 15 residues in the CDR3. Per the germline V gene, CDR1 is SGHTA and CDR2 is FQGNSA. This sequence joins TRBV7-2 and TRBJ2-1; tentative D call: TRBD2 (5 bases). Specimen: PBMCs. The sequence came from a human donor in good health. CDR3 residues: CASSREGSAYNEQFF. CDR3 in DNA: TGTGCCAGCAGCCGGGAAGGGTCCGCATACAATGAGCAGTTCTTC. Complete variable domain (other parts from reference TRBV7-2 and TRBJ2-1): GAGVSQSPSNKVTEKGKDVELRCDPISGHTALYWYRQSLGQGLEFLIYFQGNSAPDKSGLPSDRFSAERTGGSVSTLTIQRTQQEDSAVYLCASSREGSAYNEQFFGPGTRLTVL.